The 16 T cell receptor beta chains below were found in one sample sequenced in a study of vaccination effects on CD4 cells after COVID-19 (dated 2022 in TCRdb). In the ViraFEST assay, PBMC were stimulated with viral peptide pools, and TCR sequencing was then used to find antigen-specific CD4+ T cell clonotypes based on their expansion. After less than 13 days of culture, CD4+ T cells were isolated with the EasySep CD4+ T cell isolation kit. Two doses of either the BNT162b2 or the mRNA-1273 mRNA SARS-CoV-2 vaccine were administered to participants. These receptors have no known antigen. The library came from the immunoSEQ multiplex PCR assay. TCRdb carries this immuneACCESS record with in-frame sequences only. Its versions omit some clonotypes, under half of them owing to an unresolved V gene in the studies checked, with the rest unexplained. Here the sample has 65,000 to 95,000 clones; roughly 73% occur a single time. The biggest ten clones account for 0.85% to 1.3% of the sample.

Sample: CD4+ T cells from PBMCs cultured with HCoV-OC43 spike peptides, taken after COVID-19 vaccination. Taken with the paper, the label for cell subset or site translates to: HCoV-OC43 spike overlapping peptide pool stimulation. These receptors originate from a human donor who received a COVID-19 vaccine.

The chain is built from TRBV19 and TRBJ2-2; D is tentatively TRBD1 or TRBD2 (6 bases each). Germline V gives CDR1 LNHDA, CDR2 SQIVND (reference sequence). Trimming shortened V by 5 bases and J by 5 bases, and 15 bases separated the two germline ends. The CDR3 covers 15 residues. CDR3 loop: CASSSGLQGTGELFF. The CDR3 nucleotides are TGTGCCAGTAGTTCCGGACTACAGGGTACCGGGGAGCTGTTTTTT. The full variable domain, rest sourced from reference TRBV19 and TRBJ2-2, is DGGITQSPKYLFRKEGQNVTLSCEQNLNHDAMYWYRQDPGQGLRLIYYSQIVNDFQKGDIAEGYSVSREKKESFPLTVTSAQKNPTAFYLCASSSGLQGTGELFFGEGSRLTVL.

The CDR3 nucleotides read TGTGCCAGCAGCTTCCCGGGGGCGGATGAAAAACTGTTTTTT. This encodes CASSFPGADEKLFF. The rearrangement joins TRBV5-4 to TRBJ1-4; a possible D gene is TRBD1 (6 bases). Per the germline V gene, CDR1 is SGHNT and CDR2 is YYREEE (reference sequence). The CDR3 contains 14 residues. V was cut by 2 bases and J by 6 bases, with 11 bases left in between.

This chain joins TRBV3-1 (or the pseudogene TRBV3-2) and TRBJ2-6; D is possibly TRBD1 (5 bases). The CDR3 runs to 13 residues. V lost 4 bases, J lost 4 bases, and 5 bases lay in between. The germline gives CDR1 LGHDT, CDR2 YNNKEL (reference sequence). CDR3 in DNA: TGTGCCAGCAGCCGGACAGGGGCCAACGTCCTGACTTTC. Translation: CASSRTGANVLTF.

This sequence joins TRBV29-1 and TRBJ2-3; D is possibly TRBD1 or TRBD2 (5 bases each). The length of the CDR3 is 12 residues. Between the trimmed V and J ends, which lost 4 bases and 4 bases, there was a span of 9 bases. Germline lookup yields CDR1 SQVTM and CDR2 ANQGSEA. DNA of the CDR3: TGCAGCGTTGCATTGGGGGCAGATACGCAGTATTTT. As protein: CSVALGADTQYF.

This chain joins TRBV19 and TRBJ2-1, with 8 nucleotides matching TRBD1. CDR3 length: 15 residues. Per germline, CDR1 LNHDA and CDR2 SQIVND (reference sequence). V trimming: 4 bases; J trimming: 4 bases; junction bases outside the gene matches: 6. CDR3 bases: TGTGCCAGTAGTAATGGACAGGGATTTTACAATGAGCAGTTCTTC. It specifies CASSNGQGFYNEQFF.

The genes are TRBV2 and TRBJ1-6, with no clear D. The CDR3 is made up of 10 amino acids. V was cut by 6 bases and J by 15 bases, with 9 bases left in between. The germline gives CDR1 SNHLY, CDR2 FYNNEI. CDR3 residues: CASSLSLLHF. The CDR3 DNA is TGTGCCAGCAGCCTCAGTCTCCTCCACTTT. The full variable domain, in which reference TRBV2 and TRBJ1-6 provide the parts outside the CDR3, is EPEVTQTPSHQVTQMGQEVILRCVPISNHLYFYWYRQILGQKVEFLVSFYNNEISEKSEIFDDQFSVERPDGSNFTLKIRSTKLEDSAMYFCASSLSLLHFGNGTRLTVT.

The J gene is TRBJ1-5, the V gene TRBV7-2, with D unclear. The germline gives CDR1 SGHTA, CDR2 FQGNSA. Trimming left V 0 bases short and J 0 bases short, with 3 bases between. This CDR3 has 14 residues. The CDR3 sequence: CASSLAISNQPQHF. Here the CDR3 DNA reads TGTGCCAGCAGCTTAGCGATTAGCAATCAGCCCCAGCATTTT. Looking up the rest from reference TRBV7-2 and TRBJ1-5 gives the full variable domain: GAGVSQSPSNKVTEKGKDVELRCDPISGHTALYWYRQSLGQGLEFLIYFQGNSAPDKSGLPSDRFSAERTGGSVSTLTIQRTQQEDSAVYLCASSLAISNQPQHFGDGTRLSIL.

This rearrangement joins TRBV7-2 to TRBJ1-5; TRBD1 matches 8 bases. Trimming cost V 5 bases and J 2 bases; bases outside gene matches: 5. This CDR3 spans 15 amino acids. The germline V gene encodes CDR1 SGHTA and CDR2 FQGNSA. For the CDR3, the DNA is TGTGCCAGCAGCCCCGACAGGGGTGGCAATCAGCCCCAGCATTTT. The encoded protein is CASSPDRGGNQPQHF.

CDR3 region: CASSDMNQPQHF. The CDR3, as DNA: TGTGCCAGCAGTGACATGAATCAGCCCCAGCATTTT. The chain links TRBV6-1 to TRBJ1-5; unclear D gene. From germline, CDR1 is MNHNS and CDR2 SASEGT. Trimming cost V 3 bases and J 4 bases, with 4 bases left between them. This CDR3 spans 12 amino acids.

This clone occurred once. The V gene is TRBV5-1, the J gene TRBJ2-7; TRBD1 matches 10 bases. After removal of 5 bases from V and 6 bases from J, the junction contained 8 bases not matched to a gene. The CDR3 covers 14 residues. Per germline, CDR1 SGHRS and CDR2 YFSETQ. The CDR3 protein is CASSRGQGSGEQYV. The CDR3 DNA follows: TGCGCCAGCAGTAGGGGACAGGGGAGCGGCGAGCAGTACGTC.

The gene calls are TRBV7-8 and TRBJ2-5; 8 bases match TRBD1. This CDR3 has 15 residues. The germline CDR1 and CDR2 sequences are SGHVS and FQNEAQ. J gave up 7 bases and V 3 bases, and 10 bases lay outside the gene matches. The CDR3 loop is CASSFRTGISGTQYF. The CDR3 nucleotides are TGTGCCAGCAGCTTTCGGACAGGGATTTCTGGGACCCAGTACTTC.

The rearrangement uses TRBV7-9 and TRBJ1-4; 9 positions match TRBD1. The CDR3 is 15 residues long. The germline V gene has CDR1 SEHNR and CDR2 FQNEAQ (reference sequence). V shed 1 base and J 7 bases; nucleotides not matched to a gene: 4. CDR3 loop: CASSLETGGTEKLFF. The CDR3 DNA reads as TGTGCCAGCAGCTTAGAGACAGGGGGTACTGAAAAACTGTTTTTT.

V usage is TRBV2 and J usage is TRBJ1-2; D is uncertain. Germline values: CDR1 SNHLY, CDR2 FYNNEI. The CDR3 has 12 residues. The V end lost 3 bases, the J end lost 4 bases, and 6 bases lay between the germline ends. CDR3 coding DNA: TGTGCCAGCAGTGACACCGCCTATGGCTACACCTTC. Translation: CASSDTAYGYTF.

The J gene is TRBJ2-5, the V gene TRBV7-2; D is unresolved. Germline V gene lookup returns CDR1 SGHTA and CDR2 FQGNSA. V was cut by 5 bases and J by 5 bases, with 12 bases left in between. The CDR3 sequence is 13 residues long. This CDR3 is CASSPSLGETQYF. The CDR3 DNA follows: TGTGCCAGCAGCCCCTCTTTGGGCGAGACCCAGTACTTC.

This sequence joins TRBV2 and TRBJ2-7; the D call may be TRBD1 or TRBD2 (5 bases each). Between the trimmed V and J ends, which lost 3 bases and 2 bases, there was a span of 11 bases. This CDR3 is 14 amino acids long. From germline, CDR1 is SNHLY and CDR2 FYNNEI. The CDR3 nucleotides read TGTGCCAGCAGTGATGTGGGGACCCCCTACGAGCAGTACGTC. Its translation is CASSDVGTPYEQYV.

The chain's CDR3 is CASSLAGTGGQTQYF. The DNA of the CDR3 is TGTGCCAGCAGCCTCGCCGGGACAGGGGGCCAGACCCAGTACTTC. This chain connects TRBV5-4 to TRBJ2-5; 12 nucleotides line up with TRBD1. The CDR3 length is 15 residues. The germline V gene encodes CDR1 SGHNT and CDR2 YYREEE (reference sequence). After removal of 4 bases from V and 6 bases from J, the junction contained 7 bases not matched to a gene.